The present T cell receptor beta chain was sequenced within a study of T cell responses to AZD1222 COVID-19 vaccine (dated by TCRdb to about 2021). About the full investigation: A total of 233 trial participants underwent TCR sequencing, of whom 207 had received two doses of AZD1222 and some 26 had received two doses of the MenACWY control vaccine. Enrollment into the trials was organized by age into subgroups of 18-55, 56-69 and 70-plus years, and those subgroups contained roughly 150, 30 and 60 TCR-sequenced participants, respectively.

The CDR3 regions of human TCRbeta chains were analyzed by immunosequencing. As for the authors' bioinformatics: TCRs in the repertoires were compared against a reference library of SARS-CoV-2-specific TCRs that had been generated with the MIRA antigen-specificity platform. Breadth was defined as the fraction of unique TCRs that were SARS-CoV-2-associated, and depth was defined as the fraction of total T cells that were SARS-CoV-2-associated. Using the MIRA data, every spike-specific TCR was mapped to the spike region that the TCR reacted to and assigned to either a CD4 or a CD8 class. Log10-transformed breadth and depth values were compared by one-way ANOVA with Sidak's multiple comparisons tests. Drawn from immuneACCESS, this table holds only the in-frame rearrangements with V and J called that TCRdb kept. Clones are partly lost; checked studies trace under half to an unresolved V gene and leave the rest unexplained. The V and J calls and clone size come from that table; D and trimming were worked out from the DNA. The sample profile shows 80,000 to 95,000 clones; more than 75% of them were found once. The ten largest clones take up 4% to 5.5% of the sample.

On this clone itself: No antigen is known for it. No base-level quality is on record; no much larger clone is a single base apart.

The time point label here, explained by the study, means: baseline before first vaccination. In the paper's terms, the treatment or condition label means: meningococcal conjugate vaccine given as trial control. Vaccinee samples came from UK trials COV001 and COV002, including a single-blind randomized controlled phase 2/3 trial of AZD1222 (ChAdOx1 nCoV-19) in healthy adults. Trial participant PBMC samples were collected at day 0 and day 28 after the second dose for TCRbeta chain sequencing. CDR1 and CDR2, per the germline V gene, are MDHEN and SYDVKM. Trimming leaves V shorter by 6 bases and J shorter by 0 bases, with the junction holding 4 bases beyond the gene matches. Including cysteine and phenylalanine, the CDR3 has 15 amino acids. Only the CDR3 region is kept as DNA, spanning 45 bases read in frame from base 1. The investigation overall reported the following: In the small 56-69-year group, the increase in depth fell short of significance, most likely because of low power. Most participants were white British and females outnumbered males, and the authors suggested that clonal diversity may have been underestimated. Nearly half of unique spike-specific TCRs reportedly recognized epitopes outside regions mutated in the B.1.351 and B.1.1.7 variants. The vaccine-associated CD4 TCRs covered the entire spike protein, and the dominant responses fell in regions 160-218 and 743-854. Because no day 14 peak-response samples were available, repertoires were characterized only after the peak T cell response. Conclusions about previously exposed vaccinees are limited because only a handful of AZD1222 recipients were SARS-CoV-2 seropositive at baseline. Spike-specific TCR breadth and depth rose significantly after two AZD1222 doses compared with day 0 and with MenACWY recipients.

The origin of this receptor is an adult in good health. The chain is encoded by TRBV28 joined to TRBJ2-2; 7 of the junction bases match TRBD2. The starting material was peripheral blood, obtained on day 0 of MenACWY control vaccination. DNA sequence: TGTGCCAGCAGGCGGGAGCCCTCGAACACCGGGGAGCTGTTTTTT. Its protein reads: CASRREPSNTGELFF. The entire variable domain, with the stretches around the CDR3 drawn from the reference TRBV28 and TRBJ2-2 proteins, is DVKVTQSSRYLVKRTGEKVFLECVQDMDHENMFWYRQDPGLGLRLIYFSYDVKMKEKGDIPEGYSVSREKKERFSLILESASTNQTSMYLCASRREPSNTGELFFGEGSRLTVL.